This entry concerns a single T cell receptor beta chain. Its antigen is not yet known. No base-level quality is on record; no much larger clone is a single base apart. The sample is drawn from a study of cytomegalovirus exposure and HLA in healthy donors (dated by TCRdb to between 2016 and 2019). Study-wide context: According to an earlier analysis of 587 of the donors, about 179 million T cells yielded 90 million to 140 million unique TCR beta sequences and around 300 Gb of sequence data. HLA typing covered class I and class II loci at four-digit resolution. In a later analysis, previously published TCR beta repertoires from 550 to 750 donors were re-analyzed and high-resolution HLA genotyping was added so that TCR occurrence patterns could be studied. Among about 370 genotyped donors of the cohort, an average of roughly 230,000 unique TCR beta nucleotide sequences was sequenced per donor, of which about 18% were non-productive. Of the approximately 400 genotyped donors, about 80% fell in the genetic ancestry cluster associated with self-reported Caucasian donors. All discovery cohort repertoires had been generated on a single sequencing platform. Alongside the repertoire data, information on donor age, sex, ethnicity and CMV serostatus was compiled. A later genetic analysis took genome-wide SNP genotypes for 398 of the 666 donors and used that subset as a discovery cohort. To predict cytomegalovirus infection status, the study brought together high-throughput TCR immunosequencing, statistical association of individual TCRs with disease status, and machine learning. Besides the first cohort of about 730 subjects, a separate validation cohort made up of 120 different subjects was used. About five DR-DQ haplotypes were treated as single units for association and clustering because of strong linkage in the cohort. The study aimed to test whether cataloging public T cell receptors could reveal signatures of past pathogen exposure. Typing coverage varied by locus: roughly 620-630 donors for A, B, C, DRB1 and DQB1; approximately 500 for DQA1; more than 600 for DPA1; some 470 for DPB1. In an earlier analysis of 550 to 700 of the donors, high-throughput TCR beta sequencing was used to judge whether each TCR beta V gene segment behaved as functional or pseudogenic. Approximately 310 gigabases of sequencing data and around 90 million unique TCR sequences made up an early release that covered approximately 650 HLA-typed donors. Rather than using new phenotypic data, the later analysis identified candidate immune exposures from TCR beta sequences and from how often those sequences occurred across donors. Using immunosequencing, the study profiled T cell repertoires from 666 subjects and related those repertoires to cytomegalovirus serostatus. The paper's findings and limits, for the study overall: A later analysis found that most CMV-associated TCR beta chains appeared HLA-restricted, with HLA associations seemingly driven largely by CMV exposure. Three of the identified cytomegalovirus-associated TCR beta chains were confirmed in vitro to be specific for cytomegalovirus antigens. According to a later genetic analysis, donors in an Asian-associated ancestry cluster had fewer N-insertions in productive TCRs than the roughly 700-donor mean. Several of the top co-occurrence clusters appeared to be linked to parvovirus B19, influenza, CMV and Epstein-Barr virus, according to a later analysis. When HLA alleles, especially DR and DQ, strongly co-occurred, TCR associations were difficult to assign to individual alleles. Linkage disequilibrium might explain the correlated functional status among segregating V segments, but an unknown experimental factor could not be excluded. A further reported finding was that TCR beta sequences accurately predicted the HLA-A and HLA-B alleles for most subjects in the first cohort. Presence/absence analyses assumed roughly uniform sequencing depth across donors, an assumption that may not hold. Broadly in line with IMGT annotations, most TCR beta V segments showed up in productive rearrangements about 87% or about 30% of the time in an earlier analysis of roughly 590 of the donors. In a later analysis, HLA-associated TCR beta chains showed more clonal expansion and lower generation probabilities than non-associated chains that were equally common. The 87-base-pair reads could not distinguish some IMGT-functional V segments, including TRBV6-2 and TRBV6-3, so those segments were excluded. According to a later analysis, TCR association rates differed among HLA loci, with DRB1 alleles showing the most associated TCRs and HLA-C alleles showing the fewest. Cytomegalovirus status was reported to be diagnosed by the classifier with high specificity and sensitivity in both the original and validation cohorts. The cohort was sequenced for TCR beta chains only, and without alpha or paired-chain data the features that could be detected were limited. While some public TCRs were present in many individuals, most TCR sequences turned up only very rarely across donors. Specific HLA alleles were associated with roughly 16,000 TCR beta sequences at a false discovery rate of 0.05 in a later analysis. HLA typing was unavailable for some donors at each locus, so association tests used only the typed subset. Because counts were too low, more than 15 rarely observed V segments, including chromosome 9 orphons, were excluded from the earlier analysis of under 650 of the donors. The sequencing pipeline was judged likely to have produced a cluster of highly shared sequence variants as a technical artifact. CMV serostatus was the only immune exposure information available for the cohort. The authors suggested that the approach could potentially be extended to other disease states and immunological phenotypes. The study gave a list of 150 to 200 TCR beta chains associated with cytomegalovirus. V-gene and J-gene trimming of TCR beta chains was associated with a missense DCLRE1C variant in a later genetic analysis, and the association was replicated in an independent cohort.

The cohort comprised several hundred healthy bone marrow donors. At the time of sampling, every cohort member was nominally healthy, though immune exposures that went unrecorded were likely present. The donor tested CMV seronegative, placing the donor among the 350 or so seronegative members of the cohort. A peripheral blood sample was collected from each donor, and TCR beta sequencing was performed on peripheral blood mononuclear cells. The Qiagen DNeasy Blood Extraction Kit was used to extract genomic DNA from the blood cell samples. The CDR3 numbers 18 residues from cysteine through phenylalanine. Here the CDR3 DNA is all that survives: 54 bases in frame from base 1. The protocol used for the library was the immunoSEQ multiplex PCR assay. For the multiplex PCR, a mixture combining 60 forward primers for TCR Vbeta segments and 13 reverse primers for TCR Jbeta segments was used. The CDR3 region of rearranged TCR beta genes was amplified from genomic DNA with a multiplex PCR assay. The amplified TCR beta libraries were sequenced on the Illumina HiSeq System as 87-base-pair reads. As for how the authors treated the data: A later analysis counted 65 million to 90 million unique TCR beta chains across the roughly 700 repertoires, and 9.5 million to 11 million of these chains were shared by at least two donors. To remove PCR and sequencing errors, raw reads were error-corrected and collapsed into unique sequences using a nearest-neighbor algorithm that merged closely related sequences. V, D and J gene segments were assigned by aligning CDR3 sequences to IMGT reference sequences. For a sequence to be retained, at least a six-nucleotide match to both a V gene segment and a J gene segment was required. Rearrangements were classified as productive when the CDR3 lacked stop codons and remained in frame with V and J, and all other rearrangements were classified as non-productive. Following IMGT convention, CDR3 was defined as the stretch from the second conserved V-encoded cysteine to the conserved J-encoded phenylalanine. Sequences without an unambiguous match to a single V gene segment were excluded from the earlier analysis of about 600 of the donors. An earlier analysis of approximately 590 of the donors classified V segments as functional when productive rearrangements were above 56.7% and as segregating when the standard deviation between donors was above 5%. A statistical classification framework was built to diagnose cytomegalovirus status from the catalog of TCR beta chain sequences. V and J gene assignment, in a later analysis, came from comparing TCR nucleotide sequences with IMGT/GENE-DB human TR gene sequences. A later analysis assigned CDR3 sequences and most-parsimonious VDJ recombination scenarios with the TCRdist pipeline. A later analysis defined each TCR beta chain by its CDR3 amino acid sequence plus V-gene family, and excluded reads lacking a unique V-gene family. As a way to deal with suspected cross-contamination and a sequencing artifact, a later analysis dropped approximately 570 nucleotide sequences that were highly shared and had low generation probability. In a later analysis, a clonal expansion index was calculated for each public chain from normalized within-repertoire ranks of inferred template counts. In a later analysis, generation probabilities were computed using a VDJ recombination model fitted to out-of-frame rearrangements, and the results were checked against IGoR. In a later analysis, hypergeometric tests were used to score TCR-TCR, TCR-HLA and TCR-CMV co-occurrence, with a repertoire-size bias correction applied to TCR pairs. False discovery rates were estimated in a later analysis by permuting HLA or CMV assignments 20 times. In a later analysis, co-occurring TCRs were grouped using DBSCAN, and TCRdist sequence similarity was added for clustering within HLA-allele-positive subsets. Repertoires with fewer than 30,000 or more than 120,000 public chains were left out of co-occurrence clustering, as were a few repertoires with anomalous nucleotide sharing. The source is immuneACCESS, and TCRdb retained only in-frame sequences with V and J called. Part of the clones is not carried over; for the studies checked, unresolved V genes explain less than half of this, and the remainder is unexplained. The V and J calls and clone size were taken over from that table, and D and trimming were inferred from the DNA. For this sample there are 150,000 to 200,000 clones; less than 90% appear just once. The ten largest make up under 2% of the sample.

The V gene is TRBV21-1 and the J gene is TRBJ1-6. TRBV21-1 has pseudogene status. The sequence was collected from a man aged 18-30 years in good health and CMV-seronegative. The sequenced sample was PBMCs. The encoded CDR3 is CASSKVSSKSSYNSPLHF. The nucleotides read TGTGCCAGCAGCAAAGTGTCCTCTAAGAGCTCCTATAATTCACCCCTCCACTTT.